These 18 T cell receptor beta chains were all obtained from the same sample, sequenced in a study of blood T cell repertoires in COVID-19. Profiling relied on immunoSEQ multiplex PCR, and the TCRdb table lists in-frame clones only, not all of them. The sample lists around 200,000 clones; approximately 85% were seen once. Sequenced sample: peripheral blood. These TCRs come from a human donor with active or convalescent COVID-19. The donor label of this sample is uncertain.

This clone came up a few times. J is TRBJ2-1 and V is TRBV5-4; D perhaps matches TRBD2 (6 bases). Trimming shortened V by 5 bases and J by 7 bases, and 19 bases separated the two germline ends. The CDR3 length is 15 residues. Looked up from germline, CDR1 is SGHNT and CDR2 is YYREEE (reference sequence). The CDR3 bases are TGTGCCAGCAGGGCCGGAGGGGTTCCCAATAATGAGCAGTTCTTC. Residues: CASRAGGVPNNEQFF.

The chain joins TRBV28 to TRBJ2-7; 9 nucleotides align to TRBD2. The germline V gene has CDR1 MDHEN and CDR2 SYDVKM. With 1 base clipped from V and 1 base from J, the junction kept 5 bases outside the gene matches. This CDR3 region has 16 residues. The CDR3 sequence: CASSLSVAGASYEQYF. CDR3 sequence (DNA): TGTGCCAGCAGTTTATCGGTAGCGGGGGCTTCCTACGAGCAGTACTTC.

The rearrangement uses TRBV4-1 and TRBJ2-7, with 11 positions matching TRBD2. CDR3 length: 18 residues. J gave up 3 bases and V 0 bases, and 10 bases lay outside the gene matches. Germline V gene sequence: CDR1 MGHRA, CDR2 YSYEKL. The CDR3 spells CASSQETPLAGGNYEQYF. In DNA form, the CDR3 reads TGCGCCAGCAGCCAAGAAACCCCCCTAGCGGGGGGAAACTACGAGCAGTACTTC.

The genes are TRBV6-6 and TRBJ1-3; D gene unclear. Germline V gene lookup returns CDR1 MNHNY and CDR2 SVGAGI (reference sequence). The V end lost 7 bases, the J end lost 0 bases, and 13 bases lay between the germline ends. The CDR3 contains 15 residues. This CDR3 reads CASTRRESSGNTIYF. The CDR3 DNA reads TGTGCCAGCACGAGGAGGGAGAGCTCTGGAAACACCATATATTTT.

The gene calls are TRBV6-5 and TRBJ2-7; 7 nucleotides line up with TRBD1. This CDR3 comprises 14 residues. The ends lost 4 bases at V and 5 bases at J; junction bases unmatched: 8. Germline CDR1 and CDR2: MNHEY and SVGAGI. The CDR3 protein is CASSSMGTGDEQYF. As DNA, the CDR3 is TGTGCCAGCAGTTCCATGGGCACAGGGGACGAGCAGTACTTC.

The chain combines TRBV30 with TRBJ1-6; unclear D gene. V dropped 1 base and J dropped 4 bases, with 29 bases sitting between them. The germline gives CDR1 GTSNPN, CDR2 SVGIG (reference sequence). The length of the CDR3 is 21 residues. The CDR3, as DNA: TGTGCCTGGAGTGAGAAAAACTATCGGCAGCTAGGAGGCCCTTATAATTCACCCCTCCACTTT. This gives the protein CAWSEKNYRQLGGPYNSPLHF.

The chain recombines TRBV3-1 (or the pseudogene TRBV3-2) with TRBJ2-5; TRBD2 matches 9 bases. This CDR3 contains 15 residues. Trimming at V came to 4 bases and at J to 2 bases, leaving 5 bases not matched to a gene. Per the germline V gene, CDR1 is LGHDT and CDR2 is YNNKEL (reference sequence). The CDR3 region has the DNA TGTGCCAGCAGCCCACGCGGGGGGGGACAAGAGACCCAGTACTTC. This sequence encodes CASSPRGGGQETQYF.

This chain links TRBV6-1 with TRBJ2-2, with D unclear. V was trimmed by 1 base and J by 2 bases, leaving 11 bases between them. The CDR3 length is 16 residues. Germline-derived CDR1 and CDR2 are MNHNS and SASEGT. The CDR3 region is CASSEVRIENTGELFF. In DNA, the CDR3 is TGTGCCAGCAGTGAAGTAAGAATAGAAAACACCGGGGAGCTGTTTTTT.

The rearrangement joins TRBV2 to TRBJ2-2; the D gene is possibly TRBD2 (6 bases). The CDR3 covers 14 residues. The germline gives CDR1 SNHLY, CDR2 FYNNEI. Deletions cut 4 bases from V and 6 bases from J, with 12 bases between. This chain's CDR3 is CASSVEGPAGELFF. The CDR3 DNA reads TGTGCCAGCAGTGTGGAGGGGCCTGCCGGGGAGCTGTTTTTT. Supplemented by reference TRBV2 and TRBJ2-2, the full variable domain reads EPEVTQTPSHQVTQMGQEVILRCVPISNHLYFYWYRQILGQKVEFLVSFYNNEISEKSEIFDDQFSVERPDGSNFTLKIRSTKLEDSAMYFCASSVEGPAGELFFGEGSRLTVL.

The chain combines TRBV9 with TRBJ2-2; D uncertain. The CDR3 sequence is 13 residues long. Trimming left V 1 base short and J 6 bases short, with 7 bases between. Germline assignment: CDR1 SGDLS and CDR2 YYNGEE. CDR3 bases: TGTGCCAGCAGCGTAAGCCCGCCCGGGGAGCTGTTTTTT. Its protein is CASSVSPPGELFF.

The chain is built from TRBV28 and TRBJ2-3, with TRBD2 matching 11 bases. There are 19 residues in the CDR3. The germline V gene encodes CDR1 MDHEN and CDR2 SYDVKM. The junction had 12 bases not matched to a gene; V was cut back by 2 bases and J by 2 bases. The CDR3 sequence: CASSLLAGGLRQDTDTQYF. As DNA, the CDR3 is TGTGCCAGCAGTTTACTAGCGGGGGGTCTACGGCAAGACACAGATACGCAGTATTTT.

This chain joins TRBV5-1 and TRBJ1-3; 7 positions agree with TRBD1. CDR3 length: 15 residues. Germline loops: CDR1 SGHRS, CDR2 YFSETQ. Trimming cost V 4 bases and J 3 bases; bases outside gene matches: 7. CDR3 DNA sequence: TGCGCCAGCAGCCCAGGACAGGCGCTTGGAAACACCATATATTTT. Amino acid sequence: CASSPGQALGNTIYF.

The chain links TRBV7-6 to TRBJ2-7; perhaps TRBD1 as D (6 bases). CDR3 length: 14 residues. V lost 7 bases to trimming and J lost 4 bases, with 17 bases between them. In germline, CDR1 is SGHVS, CDR2 FNYEAQ. CDR3 coding DNA: TGTGCCAGCACCGATGGGGCAGGGGTTTACGAGCAGTACTTC. It codes for CASTDGAGVYEQYF.

This sequence joins TRBV5-1 and TRBJ2-1; D not certain. Deletions cut 4 bases from V and 10 bases from J, with 9 bases between. The CDR3 is 11 residues long. Germline assignment: CDR1 SGHRS and CDR2 YFSETQ. CDR3 sequence reads: CASSAAREQFF. In DNA form, the CDR3 reads TGCGCCAGCAGCGCCGCCCGGGAGCAGTTCTTC. Full variable domain (outside the CDR3, taken from reference TRBV5-1 and TRBJ2-1): KAGVTQTPRYLIKTRGQQVTLSCSPISGHRSVSWYQQTPGQGLQFLFEYFSETQRNKGNFPGRFSGRQFSNSRSEMNVSTLELGDSALYLCASSAAREQFFGPGTRLTVL.

In this sample, this clone turned up a few times. The V and J genes are TRBV19 and TRBJ1-2; D ambiguous. Germline values: CDR1 LNHDA, CDR2 SQIVND (reference sequence). With 4 bases removed from V and 4 bases from J, the gap between germline ends came to 19 bases. The CDR3 totals 16 residues. The CDR3 coding sequence is TGTGCCAGTAGTAATAAGACTAACTTAATGGGCTATGGCTACACCTTC. Encoded protein: CASSNKTNLMGYGYTF.

The rearrangement joins TRBV7-2 to TRBJ1-6; possible D gene TRBD1, 5 bases. The CDR3 consists of 14 residues. The V gene's germline CDR1 is SGHTA and CDR2 FQGNSA. V gave up 6 bases and J gave up 7 bases, with 13 bases separating them. The CDR3 nucleotides are TGTGCCAGCAGTCCAAAGTGGGGCAATTCACCCCTCCACTTT. It specifies CASSPKWGNSPLHF.

The chain joins TRBV5-6 to TRBJ2-1; 11 bases are shared with TRBD2. After removal of 3 bases from V and 9 bases from J, the junction contained 5 bases not matched to a gene. This CDR3 region has 14 residues. Germline V lookup: CDR1 SGHDT, CDR2 YYEEEE. DNA for the CDR3: TGTGCCAGCAGCTACCCCGGGACTAGCGGTGAGCAGTTCTTC. Amino acids: CASSYPGTSGEQFF.

The V gene is TRBV19, the J gene TRBJ2-5; 8 nucleotides line up with TRBD2. Trimming took 6 bases from V and 5 from J; bases not matched to a gene: 8. Germline assignment: CDR1 LNHDA and CDR2 SQIVND (reference sequence). This CDR3 contains 14 residues. The CDR3 is CASRRGATWETQYF. The CDR3 nucleotides read TGTGCCAGTAGGCGGGGGGCCACATGGGAGACCCAGTACTTC.